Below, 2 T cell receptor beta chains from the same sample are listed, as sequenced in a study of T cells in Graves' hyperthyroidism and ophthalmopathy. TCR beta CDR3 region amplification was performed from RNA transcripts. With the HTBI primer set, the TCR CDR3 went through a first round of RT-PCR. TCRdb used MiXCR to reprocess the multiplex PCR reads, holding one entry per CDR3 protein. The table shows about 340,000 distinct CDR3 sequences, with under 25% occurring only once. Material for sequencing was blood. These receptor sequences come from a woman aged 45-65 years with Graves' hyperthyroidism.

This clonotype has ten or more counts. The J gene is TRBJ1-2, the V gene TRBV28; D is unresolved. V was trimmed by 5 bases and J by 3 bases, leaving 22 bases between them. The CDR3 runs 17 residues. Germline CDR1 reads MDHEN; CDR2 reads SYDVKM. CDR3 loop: CASSRLPTGPRYYGYTF. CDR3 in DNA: TGTGCCAGCAGTCGCCTCCCCACGGGTCCCCGGTACTATGGCTACACCTTC.

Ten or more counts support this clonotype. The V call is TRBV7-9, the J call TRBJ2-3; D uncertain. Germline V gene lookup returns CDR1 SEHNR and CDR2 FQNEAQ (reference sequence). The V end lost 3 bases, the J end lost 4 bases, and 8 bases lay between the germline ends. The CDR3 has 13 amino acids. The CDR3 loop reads CASSLMGSDTQYF. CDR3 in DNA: TGTGCCAGCAGCTTGATGGGATCAGATACGCAGTATTTT.